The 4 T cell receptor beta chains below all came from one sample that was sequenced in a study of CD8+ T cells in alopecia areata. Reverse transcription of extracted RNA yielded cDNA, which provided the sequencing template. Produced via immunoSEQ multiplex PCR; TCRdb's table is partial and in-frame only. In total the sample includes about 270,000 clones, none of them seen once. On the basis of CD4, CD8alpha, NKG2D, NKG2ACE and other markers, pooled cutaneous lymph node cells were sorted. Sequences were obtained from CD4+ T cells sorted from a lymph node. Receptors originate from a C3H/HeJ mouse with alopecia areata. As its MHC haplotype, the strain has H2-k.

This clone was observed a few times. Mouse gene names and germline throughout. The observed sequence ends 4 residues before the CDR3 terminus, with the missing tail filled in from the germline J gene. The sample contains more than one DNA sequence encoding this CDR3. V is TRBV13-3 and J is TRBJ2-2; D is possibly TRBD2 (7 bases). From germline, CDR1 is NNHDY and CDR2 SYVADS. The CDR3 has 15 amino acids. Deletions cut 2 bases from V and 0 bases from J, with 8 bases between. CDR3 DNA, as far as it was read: TGTGCCAGCAGTGAAGGGGGGCCAAACACCGGG. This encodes CASSEGGPNTG. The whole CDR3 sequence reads CASSEGGPNTGQLYF.

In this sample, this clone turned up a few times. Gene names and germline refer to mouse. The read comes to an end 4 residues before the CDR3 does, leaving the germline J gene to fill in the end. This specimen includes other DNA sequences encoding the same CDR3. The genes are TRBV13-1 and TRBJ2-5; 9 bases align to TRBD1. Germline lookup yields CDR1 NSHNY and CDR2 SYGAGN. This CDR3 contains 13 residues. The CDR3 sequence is CASSEDRGDTQYF. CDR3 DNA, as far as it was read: TGTGCCAGCAGTGAAGACAGGGGGGAC.

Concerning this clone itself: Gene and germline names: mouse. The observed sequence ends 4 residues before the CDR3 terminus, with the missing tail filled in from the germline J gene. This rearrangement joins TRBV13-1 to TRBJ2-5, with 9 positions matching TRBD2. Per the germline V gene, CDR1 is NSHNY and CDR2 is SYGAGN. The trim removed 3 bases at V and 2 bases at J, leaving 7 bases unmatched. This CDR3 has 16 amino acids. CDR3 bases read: TGTGCCAGCAGTGTTGGGGGGGCGCGGGGCCAAGAC. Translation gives CASSVGGARGQD. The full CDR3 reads CASSVGGARGQDTQYF.

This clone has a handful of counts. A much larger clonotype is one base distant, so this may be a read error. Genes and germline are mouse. The covered CDR3 bases are TGTGCCAGCAGTGTGACTGGGGGTAGTGCAGAA. Its translation: CASSVTGGSAE. The whole CDR3 reads CASSVTGGSAETLYF. The chain couples TRBV19 to TRBJ2-3; 9 positions agree with TRBD2. From the germline J gene comes the end of the CDR3, since the read stops 4 residues before it. Per the germline V gene, CDR1 is FNHDT and CDR2 is SITEND (reference sequence). V shed 4 bases, J shed 0 bases, and the junction held 3 bases outside the gene matches. The length of the CDR3 is 15 residues. The complete variable domain, with remaining parts taken from reference TRBV19 and TRBJ2-3, reads GGIITQTPKFLIGQEGQKLTLKCQQNFNHDTMYWYRQDSGKGLRLIYYSITENDLQKGDLSEGYDASREKKSSFSLTVTSAQKNEMAVFLCASSVTGGSAETLYFGSGTRLTVL.